Following are 30 T cell receptor beta chains from one sample sequenced in a study of early stage breast cancer tumors. TCRdb's table, derived via immunoSEQ multiplex PCR, lists solely in-frame clones and lacks some. The sample carries 32,000 or so clones, roughly two thirds recorded once. Specimen: blood. The receptor source for this set is a person in their fifties with breast cancer.

This sequence joins TRBV9 and TRBJ2-3, with TRBD2 identical over 15 bases. CDR1 is SGDLS, CDR2 YYNGEE, per germline. The V and J ends lost 0 bases and 4 bases, in that order; junction bases with no gene match: 6. This CDR3 region has 18 residues. The CDR3 DNA reads as TGTGCCAGCAGCGTAGGGGGGACTAGCGGGAGGTTATCAGATACGCAGTATTTT. Its translation is CASSVGGTSGRLSDTQYF.

The V call is TRBV7-2, the J call TRBJ2-3, with a tentative D call TRBD1 (5 bases). V dropped 5 bases and J dropped 2 bases, with 11 bases sitting between them. CDR1 and CDR2 (germline): SGHTA, FQGNSA. This CDR3 contains 14 residues. CDR3 protein: CASSAGHHTDTQYF. The CDR3 nucleotides read TGTGCCAGCAGCGCCGGACACCACACAGATACGCAGTATTTT.

V is TRBV29-1 and J is TRBJ2-7, with a tentative D call TRBD2 (7 bases). The CDR3 sequence is 13 residues long. Looked up from germline, CDR1 is SQVTM and CDR2 is ANQGSEA. Between the trimmed V and J ends, which lost 7 bases and 2 bases, there was a span of 15 bases. The CDR3 coding sequence is TGCAGCGGGGGGCAGGGAGGGCCCTACGAGCAGTACTTC. Its translation is CSGGQGGPYEQYF.

The chain joins TRBV9 to TRBJ2-2; D gene ambiguous. The length of the CDR3 is 15 residues. Germline V gene sequence: CDR1 SGDLS, CDR2 YYNGEE. V was shortened by 1 base and J by 1 base, with 8 bases between the two germline ends. In DNA, the CDR3 is TGTGCCAGCAGCGTATACCAAGTGAACACCGGGGAGCTGTTTTTT. Residues: CASSVYQVNTGELFF.

The V and J genes are TRBV18 and TRBJ2-2; D possibly corresponds to TRBD2 (5 bases). Germline V gives CDR1 KGHSH, CDR2 LQKENI. CDR3 length equals 14 residues. Between the trimmed V and J ends, which lost 3 bases and 5 bases, there was a span of 10 bases. CDR3 in amino acids: CASSPDYSTGELFF. DNA for the CDR3: TGTGCCAGCTCACCCGACTATTCTACCGGGGAGCTGTTTTTT. Together with reference TRBV18 and TRBJ2-2, the CDR3 gives the full variable domain: NAGVMQNPRHLVRRRGQEARLRCSPMKGHSHVYWYRQLPEEGLKFMVYLQKENIIDESGMPKERFSAEFPKEGPSILRIQQVVRGDSAAYFCASSPDYSTGELFFGEGSRLTVL.

This clone was counted once. The chain employs TRBV30 and TRBJ2-7; D might be TRBD1 (5 bases). Deletions cut 4 bases from V and 4 bases from J, with 14 bases between. The CDR3 has 13 residues. The germline gives CDR1 GTSNPN, CDR2 SVGIG (reference sequence). Here the CDR3 reads CAWTKTQGYEQYF. CDR3 sequence (DNA): TGTGCCTGGACCAAAACCCAGGGTTACGAGCAGTACTTC. Full variable domain (rest looked up from reference TRBV30 and TRBJ2-7): SQTIHQWPATLVQPVGSPLSLECTVEGTSNPNLYWYRQAAGRGLQLLFYSVGIGQISSEVPQNLSASRPQDRQFILSSKKLLLSDSGFYLCAWTKTQGYEQYFGPGTRLTVT.

Of note for this clone: One end of the junction does not line up with germline, which may come from a read error. The V and J genes are TRBV29-1 and TRBJ2-1; possibly TRBD1 or TRBD2 for D (5 bases each). Germline V lookup: CDR1 SQVTM, CDR2 ANQGSEA. The CDR3 is 10 amino acids. CDR3 in amino acids: CSVVSGLDVF. CDR3 coding DNA: TGCAGCGTTGTGTCGGGGCTCGACGTCTTC.

This clone appeared a single time. V usage is TRBV18 and J usage is TRBJ2-3, with 9 bases fitting TRBD2. The CDR3 contains 15 residues. Germline V gene lookup returns CDR1 KGHSH and CDR2 LQKENI. The V gene end was trimmed by 3 bases and the J gene end by 6 bases; junction bases not matched to a gene: 7. CDR3 sequence (DNA): TGTGCCAGCTCACCCACTAGCGGGCCGAGGGATACGCAGTATTTT. Amino acids: CASSPTSGPRDTQYF.

The chain is built from TRBV19 and TRBJ2-1, with 11 bases lining up with TRBD1. The V gene end was trimmed by 3 bases and the J gene end by 8 bases; junction bases not matched to a gene: 6. Germline V gene data show CDR1 as LNHDA and CDR2 as SQIVND (reference sequence). The CDR3 totals 15 residues. CDR3 coding DNA: TGTGCCAGTAGTATGCTCGGGACAGGGGGTCATGAGCAGTTCTTC. Translation gives CASSMLGTGGHEQFF.

The CDR3 DNA follows: TGTGCCAGCAGTCCCTCGACAGTATACGAGCAGTACTTC. It codes for CASSPSTVYEQYF. The chain employs TRBV27 and TRBJ2-7; tentative D call: TRBD1 (5 bases). V was pared by 5 bases and J by 4 bases, with 12 bases between. Germline loops: CDR1 MNHEY, CDR2 SMNVEV (reference sequence). This CDR3 has 13 residues.

The chain combines TRBV6-5 with TRBJ2-3, with D perhaps TRBD1 (5 bases). The CDR3 is made up of 14 amino acids. Trimming pared 2 bases from V and 4 bases from J, leaving 10 bases between. The germline V gene has CDR1 MNHEY and CDR2 SVGAGI. The CDR3 bases are TGTGCCAGCAGTTACGCGACAGATCCAGATACGCAGTATTTT. This translates into CASSYATDPDTQYF.

The chain combines TRBV28 with TRBJ2-7; maybe TRBD2 (5 bases). This CDR3 has 14 amino acids. Trimming took 6 bases from V and 2 from J, leaving 14 bases between them. From germline, CDR1 is MDHEN and CDR2 SYDVKM. CDR3 bases: TGTGCCAGCAGCTCCCCCCTGGAGGCCTACGAGCAGTACTTC. This codes for CASSSPLEAYEQYF. The variable domain in full, completed from reference TRBV28 and TRBJ2-7, reads DVKVTQSSRYLVKRTGEKVFLECVQDMDHENMFWYRQDPGLGLRLIYFSYDVKMKEKGDIPEGYSVSREKKERFSLILESASTNQTSMYLCASSSPLEAYEQYFGPGTRLTVT.

In this sample, this clone turned up a few times. The rearrangement links TRBV27 to TRBJ2-1; 10 bases are shared with TRBD2. Germline V gene sequence: CDR1 MNHEY, CDR2 SMNVEV (reference sequence). After removal of 6 bases from V and 2 bases from J, the junction contained 7 bases not matched to a gene. The CDR3 is 16 residues long. Here the CDR3 reads CASRPSGSPTYNEQFF. The DNA of the CDR3 is TGTGCCAGCAGGCCTAGCGGGAGCCCTACCTACAATGAGCAGTTCTTC.

The chain joins TRBV7-8 to TRBJ1-2, with a weak D call TRBD1 (5 bases). The CDR3 runs 12 residues. CDR1 and CDR2 (germline): SGHVS, FQNEAQ. Trimming left V 1 base short and J 10 bases short, with 10 bases between. In nucleotides, the CDR3 is TGTGCCAGCAGCTTAGGCTGGGGGGACTACACCTTC. Translated: CASSLGWGDYTF.

This chain links TRBV7-2 with TRBJ2-1; D unresolved. Per germline, CDR1 SGHTA and CDR2 FQGNSA. Deletions cut 5 bases from V and 5 bases from J, with 13 bases between. This CDR3 comprises 14 residues. The CDR3 sequence is CASSLHLRDNEQFF. In DNA form, the CDR3 reads TGTGCCAGCAGCCTACATCTAAGAGACAATGAGCAGTTCTTC.

A single count supports this clone. The J gene is TRBJ2-1, the V gene TRBV23-1, with D possibly being TRBD2 (6 bases). TRBV23-1 is sorted into the ORF group, with uncertain function. Trimming pared 0 bases from V and 2 bases from J, leaving 14 bases between. This CDR3 is 17 amino acids long. The CDR3 reads CASSQSQRLETYNEQFF. CDR3 DNA sequence: TGCGCCAGCAGTCAATCACAGAGACTAGAAACCTACAATGAGCAGTTCTTC.

V and J are TRBV5-1 and TRBJ2-3, with unresolved D. CDR3 length: 12 residues. Per germline, CDR1 SGHRS and CDR2 YFSETQ. The V and J ends lost 1 base and 4 bases respectively, with 4 bases between them. For the CDR3, the DNA is TGCGCCAGCAGCTTGAGTGCAGATACGCAGTATTTT. This encodes CASSLSADTQYF. Drawing the rest from reference TRBV5-1 and TRBJ2-3, the complete variable domain is KAGVTQTPRYLIKTRGQQVTLSCSPISGHRSVSWYQQTPGQGLQFLFEYFSETQRNKGNFPGRFSGRQFSNSRSEMNVSTLELGDSALYLCASSLSADTQYFGPGTRLTVL.

The J gene is TRBJ2-7, the V gene TRBV4-1; unclear D gene. CDR3 length: 14 residues. V gave up 4 bases and J gave up 3 bases, with 13 bases separating them. The germline gives CDR1 MGHRA, CDR2 YSYEKL. The CDR3 region has the DNA TGCGCCAGCAGCCTTCAATCCTCAGACTACGAGCAGTACTTC. This encodes CASSLQSSDYEQYF.

This clone was seen a handful of times. The rearrangement uses TRBV2 and TRBJ1-2, with D perhaps TRBD1 (6 bases). Trimming stripped 4 bases from V and 6 bases from J, with 12 bases between. This CDR3 is built from 13 residues. CDR1 is SNHLY and CDR2 is FYNNEI in the germline V gene. The CDR3 DNA is TGTGCCAGCAGTGTCGGCAGGGGAGATGGCTACACCTTC. Encoded protein: CASSVGRGDGYTF.

The chain joins TRBV29-1 to TRBJ2-1; D remains ambiguous. The germline V gene has CDR1 SQVTM and CDR2 ANQGSEA. Between the trimmed V and J ends, which lost 8 bases and 6 bases, there was a span of 14 bases. This CDR3 comprises 12 residues. CDR3 in amino acids: CSFRTSFNEQFF. In nucleotides, the CDR3 is TGCAGCTTCCGGACGTCTTTCAATGAGCAGTTCTTC.

The CDR3 sequence is CASSSTGTATNEKLFF. CDR3 coding DNA: TGTGCCAGCAGCTCAACCGGGACAGCAACTAATGAAAAACTGTTTTTT. The chain uses TRBV11-2 and TRBJ1-4, with 7 positions matching TRBD1. The CDR3 loop spans 16 amino acids. V lost 4 bases to trimming and J lost 0 bases; unmatched junction nucleotides: 5. Germline V gene lookup returns CDR1 SGHAT and CDR2 FQNNGV.

The V call is TRBV27, the J call TRBJ2-7; either TRBD1 or TRBD2 may fit D (5 bases each). CDR3 length equals 14 residues. CDR1 and CDR2 (germline): MNHEY, SMNVEV (reference sequence). Trimming pared 3 bases from V and 0 bases from J, leaving 9 bases between. The CDR3 protein is CASSFAGGSYEQYF. The CDR3 region has the DNA TGTGCCAGCAGTTTTGCTGGGGGCTCCTACGAGCAGTACTTC.

The chain uses TRBV4-1 and TRBJ1-2, with 9 bases identical to TRBD1. V dropped 1 base and J dropped 7; count of bases not matched to a gene: 13. CDR1 is MGHRA and CDR2 is YSYEKL in the germline V gene. The CDR3 contains 17 residues. CDR3 nucleotide sequence: TGCGCCAGCAGCCAAGTCGTGACCGGGACAGGGTCTTCTGGCTACACCTTC. Its protein product is CASSQVVTGTGSSGYTF.

The chain recombines TRBV7-8 with TRBJ1-1; tentative D call: TRBD1 (5 bases). The V and J ends lost 7 bases and 5 bases respectively, with 14 bases between them. The CDR3 loop spans 13 amino acids. Germline assignment: CDR1 SGHVS and CDR2 FQNEAQ. The DNA for the CDR3 is TGTGCCAGCAACGAGGCTTCAGGGACTGAAGCTTTCTTT. Its protein is CASNEASGTEAFF. The full variable domain, its missing parts supplied by reference TRBV7-8 and TRBJ1-1, is GAGVSQSPRYKVAKRGQDVALRCDPISGHVSLFWYQQALGQGPEFLTYFQNEAQLDKSGLPSDRFFAERPEGSVSTLKIQRTQQEDSAVYLCASNEASGTEAFFGQGTRLTVV.

The chain joins TRBV11-1 to TRBJ2-3; D is uncertain. The CDR3 loop spans 12 amino acids. The ends were cut back, 7 bases at V and 2 bases at J, with 7 bases in the middle. CDR1 SGHAT and CDR2 FQDESV come from the germline V gene (reference sequence). The CDR3 protein is CASNGNTDTQYF. CDR3 nucleotides: TGTGCCAGCAACGGCAACACAGATACGCAGTATTTT.

This clone was seen only a few times. The genes are TRBV4-1 and TRBJ1-5; 10 bases map to TRBD1. The germline V gene encodes CDR1 MGHRA and CDR2 YSYEKL. This CDR3 has 14 residues. The V and J ends lost 4 bases and 4 bases, in that order; junction bases with no gene match: 1. This CDR3 reads CASSRQGANQPQHF. The CDR3 coding sequence is TGCGCCAGCAGCCGACAGGGGGCAAATCAGCCCCAGCATTTT.

The rearrangement links TRBV2 to TRBJ1-1, with D possibly being TRBD1 (5 bases). The CDR3 covers 16 residues. Trimming stripped 6 bases from V and 1 base from J, with 18 bases between. Germline V gives CDR1 SNHLY, CDR2 FYNNEI. CDR3 in DNA: TGTGCCAGCAGAGGTACTACTGGGACGGGGAACACTGAAGCTTTCTTT. Translation: CASRGTTGTGNTEAFF.

The sample holds a few counts of this clone. The chain employs TRBV27 and TRBJ1-1; perhaps TRBD1 as D (5 bases). Deletions cut 4 bases from V and 1 base from J, with 13 bases between. The CDR3 covers 15 residues. Looked up from germline, CDR1 is MNHEY and CDR2 is SMNVEV (reference sequence). CDR3 region: CASSSLTAWNTEAFF. For the CDR3, the DNA is TGTGCCAGCAGTTCCTTGACAGCGTGGAACACTGAAGCTTTCTTT.

The rearrangement joins TRBV29-1 to TRBJ1-3; tentative D call: TRBD1 (5 bases). Germline V gives CDR1 SQVTM, CDR2 ANQGSEA. The CDR3 extends over 14 amino acids. Trimming left V 6 bases short and J 4 bases short, with 16 bases between. Here the CDR3 reads CSVEQGTGGNTIYF. As DNA, the CDR3 is TGCAGCGTAGAGCAGGGTACGGGAGGAAACACCATATATTTT.

The V gene is TRBV19, the J gene TRBJ2-1, with a tentative D call TRBD2 (11 bases). Trimming took 7 bases from V and 8 from J, leaving 27 bases between them. From germline, CDR1 is LNHDA and CDR2 SQIVND (reference sequence). The length of the CDR3 is 17 residues. The CDR3 DNA reads TGTGCCAGTACAGACAGGGGGCGGCTAGCGGGAGGTGATGAGCAGTTCTTC. This sequence encodes CASTDRGRLAGGDEQFF.